A single sample is the source of the 4 T cell receptor beta chains below, sequenced in a study of T cells in Graves' hyperthyroidism and ophthalmopathy. The source material, RNA transcripts, was used to amplify TCR beta CDR3 regions. The TCR CDR3 first-round RT-PCR relied on the HTBI primer set. TCRdb independently ran MiXCR on the multiplex PCR reads; one entry per CDR3 protein. The sample contains a few hundred thousand distinct CDR3 sequences, about 16% of which appear only once. Sequencing was done on a sample of blood. All receptors come from a woman aged 25 to 45 with Graves' ophthalmopathy.

V is TRBV6-2 or TRBV6-3 and J is TRBJ1-1; the D gene is possibly TRBD1 (5 bases). Germline V gene sequence: CDR1 MNHEY, CDR2 SVGEGT. The CDR3 consists of 13 residues. V shed 10 bases and J shed 1 base, with 13 bases lying between them. The CDR3 loop is CAISVGGNTEAFF. As DNA, the CDR3 is TGTGCCATCTCTGTGGGGGGGAACACTGAAGCTTTCTTT.

This clonotype appeared many times. V usage is TRBV7-2 and J usage is TRBJ2-7; tentatively, D is TRBD1 (5 bases). This CDR3 region has 15 residues. Deletions cut 1 base from V and 1 base from J, with 11 bases between. Germline V gene lookup returns CDR1 SGHTA and CDR2 FQGNSA. CDR3: CASSLDPGRSYEQYF. The CDR3 coding sequence is TGTGCCAGCAGCTTAGATCCAGGGCGATCCTACGAGCAGTACTTC.

This clonotype was recorded many times. This chain connects TRBV20-1 to TRBJ2-1; the D is unclear. The CDR3 contains 13 residues. Germline CDR1 reads DFQATT; CDR2 reads SNEGSKA (reference sequence). V gave up 8 bases and J gave up 0 bases, with 11 bases separating them. CDR3 loop: CSIVGPSYNEQFF. CDR3 coding DNA: TGCAGTATCGTCGGGCCCTCCTACAATGAGCAGTTCTTC.

The chain employs TRBV12-3 or TRBV12-4 and TRBJ1-2; D is ambiguous. The CDR3 extends over 13 amino acids. Trimming removed 2 bases at V and 3 bases at J, with 7 bases between. In nucleotides, the CDR3 is TGTGCCAGCAGTTTAATGAGTGACTATGGCTACACCTTC. This codes for CASSLMSDYGYTF.